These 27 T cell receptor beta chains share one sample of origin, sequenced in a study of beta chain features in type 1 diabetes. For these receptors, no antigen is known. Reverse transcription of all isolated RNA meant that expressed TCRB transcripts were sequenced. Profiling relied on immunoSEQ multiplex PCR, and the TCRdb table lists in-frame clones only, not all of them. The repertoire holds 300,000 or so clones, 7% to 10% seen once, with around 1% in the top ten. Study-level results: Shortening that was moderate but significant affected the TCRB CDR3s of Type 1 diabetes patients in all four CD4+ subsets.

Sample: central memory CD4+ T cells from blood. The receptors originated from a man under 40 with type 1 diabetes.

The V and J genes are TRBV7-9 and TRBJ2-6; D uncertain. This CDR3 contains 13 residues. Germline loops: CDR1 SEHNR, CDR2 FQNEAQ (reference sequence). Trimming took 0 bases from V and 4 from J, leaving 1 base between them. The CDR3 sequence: CASSLAGANVLTF. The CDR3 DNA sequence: TGTGCCAGCAGCTTAGCCGGGGCCAACGTCCTGACTTTC.

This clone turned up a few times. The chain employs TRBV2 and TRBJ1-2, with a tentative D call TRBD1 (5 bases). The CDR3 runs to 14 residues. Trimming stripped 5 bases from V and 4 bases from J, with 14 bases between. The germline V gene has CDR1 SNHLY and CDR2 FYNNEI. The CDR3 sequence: CASSIRTQGYGYTF. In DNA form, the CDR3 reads TGTGCCAGCAGTATTCGGACCCAGGGCTATGGCTACACCTTC.

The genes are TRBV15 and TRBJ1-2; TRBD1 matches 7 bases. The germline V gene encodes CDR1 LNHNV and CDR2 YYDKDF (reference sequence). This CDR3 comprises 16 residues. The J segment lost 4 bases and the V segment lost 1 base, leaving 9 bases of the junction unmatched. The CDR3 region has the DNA TGTGCCACCAGCAGAGCACCTTCGGGGACAGTCTATGGCTACACCTTC. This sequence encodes CATSRAPSGTVYGYTF. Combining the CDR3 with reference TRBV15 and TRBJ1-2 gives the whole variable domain DAMVIQNPRYQVTQFGKPVTLSCSQTLNHNVMYWYQQKSSQAPKLLFHYYDKDFNNEADTPDNFQSRRPNTSFCFLDIRSPGLGDTAMYLCATSRAPSGTVYGYTFGSGTRLTVV.

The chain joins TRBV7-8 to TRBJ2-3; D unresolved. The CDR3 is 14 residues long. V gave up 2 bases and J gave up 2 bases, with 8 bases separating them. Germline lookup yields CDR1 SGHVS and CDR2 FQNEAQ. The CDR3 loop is CASSLQTPTDTQYF. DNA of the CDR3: TGTGCCAGCAGCTTACAGACCCCCACAGATACGCAGTATTTT.

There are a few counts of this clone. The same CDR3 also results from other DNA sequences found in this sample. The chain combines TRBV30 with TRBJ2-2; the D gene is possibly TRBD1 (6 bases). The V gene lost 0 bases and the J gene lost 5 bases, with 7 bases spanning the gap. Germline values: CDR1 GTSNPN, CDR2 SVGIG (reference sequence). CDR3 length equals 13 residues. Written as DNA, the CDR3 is TGTGCCTGGAGTGTACAGGGTACCGGGGAGCTGTTTTTT. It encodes CAWSVQGTGELFF.

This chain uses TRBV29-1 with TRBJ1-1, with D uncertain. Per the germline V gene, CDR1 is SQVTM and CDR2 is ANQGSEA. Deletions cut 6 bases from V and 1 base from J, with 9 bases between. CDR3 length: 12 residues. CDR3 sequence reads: CSVADPNTEAFF. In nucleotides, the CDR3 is TGCAGCGTCGCCGACCCGAACACTGAAGCTTTCTTT.

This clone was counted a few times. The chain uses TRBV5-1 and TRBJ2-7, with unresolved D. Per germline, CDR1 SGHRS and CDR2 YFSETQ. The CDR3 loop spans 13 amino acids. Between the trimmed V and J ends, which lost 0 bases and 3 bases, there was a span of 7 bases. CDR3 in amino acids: CASSLEGNYEQYF. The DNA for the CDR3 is TGCGCCAGCAGCTTGGAAGGGAACTACGAGCAGTACTTC.

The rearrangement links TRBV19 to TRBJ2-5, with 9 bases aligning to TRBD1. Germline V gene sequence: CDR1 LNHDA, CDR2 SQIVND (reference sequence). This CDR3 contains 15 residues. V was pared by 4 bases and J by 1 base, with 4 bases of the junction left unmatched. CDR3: CASSTGTGLQETQYF. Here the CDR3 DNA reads TGTGCCAGTAGTACCGGGACAGGGCTCCAAGAGACCCAGTACTTC.

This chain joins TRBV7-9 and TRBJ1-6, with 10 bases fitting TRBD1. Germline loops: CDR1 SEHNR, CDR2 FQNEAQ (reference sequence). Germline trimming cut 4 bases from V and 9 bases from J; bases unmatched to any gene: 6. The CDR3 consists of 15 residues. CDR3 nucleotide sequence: TGTGCCAGCAGCTCCGGCCGGACAGGGGGTTCACCCCTCCACTTT. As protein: CASSSGRTGGSPLHF.

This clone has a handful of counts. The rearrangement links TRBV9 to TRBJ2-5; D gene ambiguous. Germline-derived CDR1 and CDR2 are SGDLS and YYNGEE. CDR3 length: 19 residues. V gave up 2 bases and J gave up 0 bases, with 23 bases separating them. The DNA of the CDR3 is TGTGCCAGCAGCGTCGCCGTCGGGTCCCTCTCCAGTAACCAAGAGACCCAGTACTTC. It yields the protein CASSVAVGSLSSNQETQYF.

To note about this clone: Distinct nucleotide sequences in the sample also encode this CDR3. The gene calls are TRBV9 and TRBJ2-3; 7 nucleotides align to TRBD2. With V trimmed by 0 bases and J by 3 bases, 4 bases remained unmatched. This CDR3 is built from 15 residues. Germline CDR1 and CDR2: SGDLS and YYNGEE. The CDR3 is CASSVGGGRTDTQYF. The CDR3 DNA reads TGTGCCAGCAGCGTAGGCGGGGGTAGGACAGATACGCAGTATTTT.

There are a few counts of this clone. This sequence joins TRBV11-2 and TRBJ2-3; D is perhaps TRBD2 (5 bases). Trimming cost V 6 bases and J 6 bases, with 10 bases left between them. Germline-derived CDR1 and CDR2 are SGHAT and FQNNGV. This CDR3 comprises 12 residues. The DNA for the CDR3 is TGTGCCAGCAGGACGGGGTTGGATACGCAGTATTTT. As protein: CASRTGLDTQYF.

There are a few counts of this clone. CDR3 nucleotides: TGCAGCGTTCAGTCAGGGGAGTTTAAATACGAGCAGTACTTC. This encodes CSVQSGEFKYEQYF. The V call is TRBV29-1, the J call TRBJ2-7; possible D gene TRBD1, 6 bases. V lost 5 bases and J lost 4, with 18 bases in between. CDR3 length: 14 residues. Germline CDR1 and CDR2: SQVTM and ANQGSEA.

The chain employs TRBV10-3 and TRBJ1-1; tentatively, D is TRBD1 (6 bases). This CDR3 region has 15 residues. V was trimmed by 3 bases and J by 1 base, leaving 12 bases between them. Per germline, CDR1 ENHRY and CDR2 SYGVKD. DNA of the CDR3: TGTGCCATCAGTGATCAGACGGGACAGAACACTGAAGCTTTCTTT. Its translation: CAISDQTGQNTEAFF.

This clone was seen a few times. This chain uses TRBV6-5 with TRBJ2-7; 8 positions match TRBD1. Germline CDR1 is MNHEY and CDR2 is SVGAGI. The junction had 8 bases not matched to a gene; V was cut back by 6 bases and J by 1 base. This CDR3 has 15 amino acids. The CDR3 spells CASSHDRGQSYEQYF. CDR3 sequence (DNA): TGTGCCAGCAGCCATGACAGGGGCCAGTCCTACGAGCAGTACTTC.

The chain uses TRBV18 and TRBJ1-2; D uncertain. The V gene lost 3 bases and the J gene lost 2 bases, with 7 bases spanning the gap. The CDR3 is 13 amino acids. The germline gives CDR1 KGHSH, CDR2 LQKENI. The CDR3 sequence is CASSPEQNYGYTF. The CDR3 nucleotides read TGTGCCAGCTCACCTGAACAAAACTATGGCTACACCTTC.

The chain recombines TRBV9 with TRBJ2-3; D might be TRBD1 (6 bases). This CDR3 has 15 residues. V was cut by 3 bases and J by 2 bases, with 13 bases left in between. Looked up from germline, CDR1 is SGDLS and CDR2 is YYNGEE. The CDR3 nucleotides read TGTGCCAGCAGCGGTGGGGGCAGGTACACAGATACGCAGTATTTT. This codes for CASSGGGRYTDTQYF.

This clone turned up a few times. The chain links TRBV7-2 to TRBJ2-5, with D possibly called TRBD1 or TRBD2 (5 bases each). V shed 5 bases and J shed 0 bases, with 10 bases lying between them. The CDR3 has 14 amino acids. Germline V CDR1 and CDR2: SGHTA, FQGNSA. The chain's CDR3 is CASSGGPYQETQYF. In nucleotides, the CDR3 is TGTGCCAGCAGCGGGGGACCCTACCAAGAGACCCAGTACTTC.

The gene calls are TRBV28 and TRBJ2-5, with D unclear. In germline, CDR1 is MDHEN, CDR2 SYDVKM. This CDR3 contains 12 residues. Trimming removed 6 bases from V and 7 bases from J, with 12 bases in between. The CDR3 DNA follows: TGTGCCAGCAGCCGACCCCCGGGGACCCAGTACTTC. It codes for CASSRPPGTQYF.

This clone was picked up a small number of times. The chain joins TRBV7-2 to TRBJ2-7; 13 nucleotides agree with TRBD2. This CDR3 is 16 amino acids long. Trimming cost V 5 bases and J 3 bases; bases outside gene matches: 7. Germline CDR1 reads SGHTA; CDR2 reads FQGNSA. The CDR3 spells CASSLGGTSGNYEQYF. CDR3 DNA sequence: TGTGCCAGCAGCCTAGGCGGGACTAGCGGGAACTACGAGCAGTACTTC.

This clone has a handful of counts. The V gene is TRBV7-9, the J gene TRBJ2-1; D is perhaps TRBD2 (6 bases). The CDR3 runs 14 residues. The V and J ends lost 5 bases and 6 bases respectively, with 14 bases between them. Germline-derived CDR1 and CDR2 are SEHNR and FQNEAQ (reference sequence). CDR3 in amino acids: CASSPARGGNEQFF. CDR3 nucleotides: TGTGCCAGCAGCCCCGCGCGGGGAGGCAATGAGCAGTTCTTC.

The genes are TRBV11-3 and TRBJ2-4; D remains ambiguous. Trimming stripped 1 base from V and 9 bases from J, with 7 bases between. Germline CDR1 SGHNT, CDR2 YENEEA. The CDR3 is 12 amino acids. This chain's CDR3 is CASSLVGAIQYF. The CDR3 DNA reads TGTGCCAGCAGCTTAGTCGGTGCCATTCAGTACTTC.

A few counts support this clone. The DNA for the CDR3 is TGCAGCGTTGAATCGCGGCAGGGGGCAACAGATACGCAGTATTTT. It is translated as CSVESRQGATDTQYF. This chain links TRBV29-1 with TRBJ2-3; 8 bases agree with TRBD1. The CDR3 spans 15 residues. V lost 2 bases, J lost 3 bases, and 7 bases stayed unmatched. Germline CDR1 and CDR2: SQVTM and ANQGSEA.

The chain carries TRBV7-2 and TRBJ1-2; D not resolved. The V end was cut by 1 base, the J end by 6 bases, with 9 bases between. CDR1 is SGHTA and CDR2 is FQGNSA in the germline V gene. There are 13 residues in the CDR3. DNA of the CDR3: TGTGCCAGCAGCTTAGTTGTGAGAGATGGCTACACCTTC. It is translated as CASSLVVRDGYTF.

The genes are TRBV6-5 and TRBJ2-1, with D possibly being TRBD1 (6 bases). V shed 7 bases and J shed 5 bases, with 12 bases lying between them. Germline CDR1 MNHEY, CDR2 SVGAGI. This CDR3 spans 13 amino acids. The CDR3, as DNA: TGTGCCAGCAAGAAGACAGGAGACAATGAGCAGTTCTTC. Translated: CASKKTGDNEQFF.

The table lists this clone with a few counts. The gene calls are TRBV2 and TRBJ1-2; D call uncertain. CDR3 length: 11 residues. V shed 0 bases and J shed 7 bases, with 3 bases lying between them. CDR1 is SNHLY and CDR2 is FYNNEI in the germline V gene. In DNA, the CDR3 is TGTGCCAGCAGTGAAGCGAGTGGCTACACCTTC. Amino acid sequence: CASSEASGYTF.

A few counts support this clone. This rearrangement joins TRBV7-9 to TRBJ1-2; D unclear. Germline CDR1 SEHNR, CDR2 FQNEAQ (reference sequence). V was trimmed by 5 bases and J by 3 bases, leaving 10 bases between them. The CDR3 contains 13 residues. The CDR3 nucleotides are TGTGCCAGCAGCCCAAACGAAGACTATGGCTACACCTTC. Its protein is CASSPNEDYGYTF.